One sample yielded the 10 T cell receptor beta chains listed below, sequenced in a study of cytomegalovirus exposure and HLA in healthy donors. The PCR employed 60 Vbeta primers together with 13 Jbeta primers. Sequencing used immunoSEQ multiplex PCR; TCRdb keeps in-frame clones, though not all of them. This table holds some 160,000 clones, over 75% found once. The source material was PBMCs. The receptors derive from a male donor in good health and CMV-seronegative.

The rearrangement links TRBV7-9 to TRBJ1-1; D gene unclear. Germline V gives CDR1 SEHNR, CDR2 FQNEAQ (reference sequence). This CDR3 comprises 17 residues. The V gene lost 6 bases and the J gene lost 4 bases, with 24 bases spanning the gap. The CDR3 here is CASSSSRLDSMSTEAFF. CDR3 coding DNA: TGTGCCAGCAGTTCTAGTCGGCTGGATTCGATGAGCACTGAAGCTTTCTTT.

This clone appeared a few times. The chain recombines TRBV4-1 with TRBJ1-1, with 8 bases identical to TRBD1. This CDR3 contains 16 residues. After removal of 4 bases from V and 1 base from J, the junction contained 8 bases not matched to a gene. Germline V lookup: CDR1 MGHRA, CDR2 YSYEKL. CDR3 residues: CASSPTSTGANTEAFF. DNA of the CDR3: TGCGCCAGCAGCCCCACCTCGACAGGGGCGAACACTGAAGCTTTCTTT.

The chain uses TRBV30 and TRBJ2-7; D remains unclear. CDR1 and CDR2 (germline): GTSNPN, SVGIG (reference sequence). The CDR3 totals 13 residues. Deletions cut 3 bases from V and 3 bases from J, with 12 bases between. CDR3 sequence reads: CAWRSLGLYEQYF. The CDR3 DNA reads as TGTGCCTGGAGGAGCCTTGGGCTCTACGAGCAGTACTTC.

This rearrangement joins TRBV6-1 to TRBJ1-1, with D possibly TRBD1 on 5 matching bases. Germline values: CDR1 MNHNS, CDR2 SASEGT. The CDR3 has 16 amino acids. V was clipped by 4 bases and J by 4 bases, with 19 bases between them. CDR3 residues: CASSGRQGGPTTEAFF. CDR3 coding DNA: TGTGCCAGCAGTGGCCGTCAGGGAGGGCCCACCACTGAAGCTTTCTTT.

V usage is TRBV5-4 and J usage is TRBJ1-3; 9 bases fit TRBD1. V shed 4 bases, J shed 2 bases, and the junction held 7 bases outside the gene matches. The CDR3 has 16 amino acids. The germline CDR1 and CDR2 sequences are SGHNT and YYREEE (reference sequence). CDR3 region: CASSPGTGSAGNTIYF. The CDR3 nucleotides are TGTGCCAGCAGCCCCGGGACAGGGTCGGCTGGAAACACCATATATTTT. Supplemented by reference TRBV5-4 and TRBJ1-3, the full variable domain reads ETGVTQSPTHLIKTRGQQVTLRCSSQSGHNTVSWYQQALGQGPQFIFQYYREEENGRGNFPPRFSGLQFPNYSSELNVNALELDDSALYLCASSPGTGSAGNTIYFGEGSWLTVV.

The V call is TRBV5-4, the J call TRBJ1-4; a possible D gene is TRBD1 (5 bases). Germline CDR1 reads SGHNT; CDR2 reads YYREEE (reference sequence). The CDR3 loop spans 14 amino acids. Trimming pared 2 bases from V and 5 bases from J, leaving 10 bases between. The CDR3 DNA sequence: TGTGCCAGCAGCTTCGAGACAGAGAATGAAAAACTGTTTTTT. Translated, it gives CASSFETENEKLFF.

V is TRBV7-6 and J is TRBJ1-6; D gene unclear. Between the trimmed V and J ends, which lost 1 base and 1 base, there was a span of 8 bases. This CDR3 contains 16 residues. Per germline, CDR1 SGHVS and CDR2 FNYEAQ. CDR3 DNA sequence: TGTGCCAGCAGCTTAGGGGCAGAGTCCTATAATTCACCCCTCCACTTT. This sequence encodes CASSLGAESYNSPLHF.

The chain is built from TRBV29-1 and TRBJ1-4; D gene unclear. The V gene lost 7 bases and the J gene lost 0 bases, with 9 bases spanning the gap. CDR3 length: 13 amino acids. Germline CDR1 reads SQVTM; CDR2 reads ANQGSEA. The CDR3 sequence is CSAGETTNEKLFF. CDR3 DNA sequence: TGCAGCGCTGGGGAGACAACTAATGAAAAACTGTTTTTT.

This clone was seen only once. V gene TRBV18 combines with J gene TRBJ1-5; TRBD1 might be the D (6 bases). From germline, CDR1 is KGHSH and CDR2 LQKENI. Trimming cost V 3 bases and J 6 bases, with 12 bases left between them. CDR3 length: 14 residues. This CDR3 reads CASSPGRGAQPQHF. The CDR3 region has the DNA TGTGCCAGCTCACCGGGACGGGGGGCTCAGCCCCAGCATTTT.

The J gene is TRBJ2-3, the V gene TRBV18; the D is unclear. CDR1 KGHSH and CDR2 LQKENI come from the germline V gene. The germline V and J ends were trimmed by 5 bases and 0 bases, with 9 bases remaining between them. The CDR3 runs to 14 residues. The CDR3 DNA reads as TGTGCCAGCTCAGAAGCGATTAGCACAGATACGCAGTATTTT. Translated, it gives CASSEAISTDTQYF.